The next 2 T cell receptor beta chains were all read from a single sample in a study of blood T cell repertoires in COVID-19. Repertoires were generated with immunoSEQ multiplex PCR, while TCRdb's copy carries only in-frame clones and drops some. The repertoire holds about 160,000 clones, with under 90% as singletons. The sample was PBMCs or T cells enriched from blood (not recorded which). The receptors shown here come from a man between 60 and 75 years old who had recovered from COVID-19.

This chain joins TRBV3-1 (or the pseudogene TRBV3-2) and TRBJ2-1; a possible D gene is TRBD2 (5 bases). The CDR3 covers 16 residues. Trimming took off 1 base at V and 0 bases at J, with 10 bases between the two ends. Germline V gene lookup returns CDR1 LGHDT and CDR2 YNNKEL (reference sequence). CDR3 nucleotides: TGTGCCAGCAGCCAAGGAGGGAGTACCTCCTACAATGAGCAGTTCTTC. It encodes CASSQGGSTSYNEQFF.

The gene calls are TRBV7-6 and TRBJ2-5, with TRBD1 matching 8 bases. With V trimmed by 1 base and J by 1 base, 5 bases remained unmatched. This CDR3 has 16 amino acids. The germline CDR1 and CDR2 sequences are SGHVS and FNYEAQ. CDR3 in DNA: TGTGCCAGCAGCTTAGGCGGGACAGGTGGCCAAGAGACCCAGTACTTC. Its translation: CASSLGGTGGQETQYF.